Presented here are 13 T cell receptor beta chains from one specimen sequenced in a study of blood T cells in healthy people across ages. With a J-beta primer mix and a sample-barcoded 5' primer, a second PCR ran about 6 to 11 cycles. Each CDR3 protein gets one entry after TCRdb re-called the 5' RACE reads with MiXCR. Of 500,000 to 700,000 distinct CDR3 sequences listed, roughly 31% were seen once; the top ten hold 15% to 19%. Source material: blood. All receptors come from a woman older than 75 in good health.

This clonotype was observed at least ten times. The chain couples TRBV9 to TRBJ1-1; D is unresolved. The CDR3 runs to 14 residues. The germline V gene has CDR1 SGDLS and CDR2 YYNGEE. V lost 0 bases to trimming and J lost 5 bases, with 11 bases between them. The CDR3 DNA reads TGTGCCAGCAGCGTAGTCGGGGTTGGGACTGAAGCTTTCTTT. It translates to CASSVVGVGTEAFF.

This clonotype was counted ten times or more. The chain employs TRBV27 and TRBJ2-5; D is possibly TRBD2 (5 bases). In germline, CDR1 is MNHEY, CDR2 SMNVEV (reference sequence). Trimming removed 6 bases at V and 8 bases at J, with 13 bases between. This CDR3 is built from 12 residues. The CDR3 here is CASSSFSGTQYF. In DNA, the CDR3 is TGTGCCAGCAGCTCTTTTTCGGGAACCCAGTACTTC.

This clonotype was seen at least ten times. A junction boundary mismatches the germline segment, possibly from a read error. CDR3 bases: TGCGCCAGCAGGGATTACTACGAGCAGTACTTC. It codes for CASRDYYEQYF. The chain combines TRBV2 with TRBJ2-7; weak D call: TRBD1 (5 bases). The germline gives CDR1 SNHLY, CDR2 FYNNEI. The CDR3 loop spans 11 amino acids.

This chain joins TRBV20-1 and TRBJ2-5; D might be TRBD2 (5 bases). The V end lost 3 bases, the J end lost 3 bases, and 14 bases lay between the germline ends. In germline, CDR1 is DFQATT, CDR2 SNEGSKA (reference sequence). This CDR3 comprises 14 residues. This CDR3 is CSARPGSGKETQYF. The DNA of the CDR3 is TGCAGTGCTAGGCCGGGGTCGGGAAAAGAGACCCAGTACTTC.

This clonotype showed up many times. This chain connects TRBV7-9 to TRBJ2-7; 9 bases align to TRBD1. With 1 base clipped from V and 5 bases from J, the junction kept 12 bases outside the gene matches. From germline, CDR1 is SEHNR and CDR2 FQNEAQ (reference sequence). CDR3 length: 17 amino acids. CDR3 protein: CASSLGGRGQGFHEQYF. The CDR3 DNA sequence: TGTGCCAGCAGCTTAGGAGGTAGGGGACAGGGATTCCACGAGCAGTACTTC.

The J gene is TRBJ2-5, the V gene TRBV5-6; the D is unclear. From germline, CDR1 is SGHDT and CDR2 YYEEEE. The V and J ends lost 6 bases and 5 bases respectively, with 14 bases between them. The CDR3 spans 13 residues. In DNA form, the CDR3 reads TGTGCCAGCACCGAACCCCTTAGGGAGACCCAGTACTTC. This codes for CASTEPLRETQYF.

This clonotype was counted at least ten times. CDR3 bases: TGTGCCAGCAGCCGACAGGGGAGCCAGCCCCAGCATTTT. Its translation: CASSRQGSQPQHF. The V and J genes are TRBV6-1 and TRBJ1-5, with 8 bases aligning to TRBD1. Germline assignment: CDR1 MNHNS and CDR2 SASEGT. Trimming cost V 6 bases and J 7 bases; bases outside gene matches: 5. The CDR3 length is 13 residues.

This clonotype was detected many times. This chain joins TRBV7-3 and TRBJ2-5; the match to TRBD1 covers 10 bases. The CDR3 covers 13 residues. Unmatched junction bases numbered 2, after V lost 5 bases and J lost 5 bases. Germline lookup yields CDR1 SGHTA and CDR2 FQGTGA. This CDR3 reads CASSRQGAETQYF. Here the CDR3 DNA reads TGTGCCAGCAGCCGACAGGGGGCTGAGACCCAGTACTTC.

The CDR3 reads CASSPYRSVGTGELFF. DNA for the CDR3: TGTGCCAGCAGCCCCTACCGTTCTGTCGGGACCGGGGAGCTGTTTTTT. V usage is TRBV4-2 and J usage is TRBJ2-2, with D hard to call. Deletions cut 4 bases from V and 5 bases from J, with 17 bases between. The CDR3 has 16 residues. Germline values: CDR1 LGHNA, CDR2 YNFKEQ.

This clonotype has at least ten counts. The CDR3 coding sequence is TGTGCCAGCAGCTTAGAGAGCAGGGGGGACGAGCAGTACTTC. This gives the protein CASSLESRGDEQYF. This sequence joins TRBV7-6 and TRBJ2-7, with a tentative D call TRBD1 (7 bases). CDR1 SGHVS and CDR2 FNYEAQ come from the germline V gene. V was pared by 1 base and J by 5 bases, with 12 bases between. This CDR3 region has 14 residues. The complete variable domain, with remaining parts taken from reference TRBV7-6 and TRBJ2-7, reads GAGVSQSPRYKVTKRGQDVALRCDPISGHVSLYWYRQALGQGPEFLTYFNYEAQQDKSGLPNDRFSAERPEGSISTLTIQRTEQRDSAMYRCASSLESRGDEQYFGPGTRLTVT.

This clonotype was detected ten times or more. J is TRBJ2-5 and V is TRBV10-2, with TRBD2 matching 11 bases. CDR3 length equals 16 residues. Germline V lookup: CDR1 WSHSY, CDR2 SAAADI. Trimming cost V 6 bases and J 5 bases; bases outside gene matches: 11. The DNA of the CDR3 is TGCGCCAGCAGGGGCCCTAGCGGGGGGCCGGGGGAGACCCAGTACTTC. Translated, it gives CASRGPSGGPGETQYF.

This clonotype was recorded at least ten times. The gene calls are TRBV20-1 and TRBJ2-1; no reliable D call. The CDR3 length is 13 residues. In germline, CDR1 is DFQATT, CDR2 SNEGSKA (reference sequence). V dropped 4 bases and J dropped 4 bases, with 11 bases sitting between them. CDR3 coding DNA: TGCAGTGCTACACATCGGATTTACAATGAGCAGTTCTTC. Its protein is CSATHRIYNEQFF.

The rearrangement joins TRBV28 to TRBJ2-4, with no clear D. The V and J ends lost 4 bases and 1 base respectively, with 5 bases between them. CDR1 and CDR2 (germline): MDHEN, SYDVKM. The CDR3 is 13 residues long. The CDR3 region has the DNA TGTGCCAGCAGTTACTTCGCCAAAAACATTCAGTACTTC. Protein: CASSYFAKNIQYF.